The 7 T cell receptor beta chains listed next were all sequenced from one sample in a study of cytomegalovirus exposure and HLA in healthy donors. Primers included in the PCR were 60 Vbeta and 13 Jbeta primers. Some clones are missing from TCRdb's copy, which holds only in-frame ones; the method was immunoSEQ multiplex PCR. The sample yields 130,000 to 150,000 clones, around 83% seen once. Material: PBMCs. The receptor source for this set is a man aged 35 to 55 in good health and CMV-seropositive.

V gene TRBV6-6 combines with J gene TRBJ2-3; possibly TRBD2 for D (6 bases). V lost 6 bases and J lost 6, with 13 bases in between. CDR3 length: 13 residues. Germline V gene data show CDR1 as MNHNY and CDR2 as SVGAGI (reference sequence). The DNA for the CDR3 is TGTGCCAGCAGCCGTGGGACTGCGGATACGCAGTATTTT. Protein product: CASSRGTADTQYF.

J is TRBJ1-1 and V is TRBV5-1; 10 bases are shared with TRBD1. The CDR3 is 13 amino acids. The V gene end was trimmed by 7 bases and the J gene end by 3 bases; junction bases not matched to a gene: 3. Germline-derived CDR1 and CDR2 are SGHRS and YFSETQ. CDR3: CASGTGVDTEAFF. CDR3 nucleotide sequence: TGCGCCAGCGGGACAGGGGTCGACACTGAAGCTTTCTTT.

This clone showed up just once. V gene TRBV5-1 combines with J gene TRBJ1-2, with D perhaps TRBD1 (5 bases). With 2 bases removed from V and 0 bases from J, the gap between germline ends came to 8 bases. This CDR3 has 14 amino acids. CDR1 is SGHRS, CDR2 YFSETQ, per germline. CDR3 region: CASSFREANYGYTF. The DNA for the CDR3 is TGCGCCAGCAGCTTCAGGGAGGCTAACTATGGCTACACCTTC.

This rearrangement joins TRBV7-9 to TRBJ2-6; no definite D call. Trimming left V 2 bases short and J 0 bases short, with 8 bases between. The CDR3 runs to 16 residues. Germline V gene data show CDR1 as SEHNR and CDR2 as FQNEAQ (reference sequence). CDR3 DNA: TGTGCCAGCAGCTTACGCGGAAGCTCTGGGGCCAACGTCCTGACTTTC. Protein sequence: CASSLRGSSGANVLTF.

This clone was recorded a few times. The rearrangement links TRBV13 to TRBJ2-7; a possible D gene is TRBD2 (5 bases). Trimming took 5 bases from V and 2 from J, leaving 10 bases between them. Germline V gene lookup returns CDR1 PRHDT and CDR2 FYEKMQ (reference sequence). The CDR3 totals 13 residues. The CDR3 nucleotides are TGTGCCAGCAGCCGCCGACTACCCTACGAGCAGTACTTC. This gives the protein CASSRRLPYEQYF.

The chain has TRBV9 and TRBJ2-4, with 9 bases lining up with TRBD1. CDR1 and CDR2 (germline): SGDLS, YYNGEE. The CDR3 is 13 residues long. J lost 9 bases, V lost 4 bases, and 5 bases had no gene match. CDR3 in amino acids: CASSFGQGSIQYF. The CDR3 DNA reads TGTGCCAGCAGCTTCGGACAGGGGAGCATTCAGTACTTC.

The CDR3 is CASSTLTSGRSADTQYF. The CDR3 bases are TGTGCCAGTAGTACCTTGACTAGCGGGAGGTCCGCAGATACGCAGTATTTT. V gene TRBV19 combines with J gene TRBJ2-3; 13 bases are a match to TRBD2. Germline V CDR1 and CDR2: LNHDA, SQIVND (reference sequence). This CDR3 has 17 amino acids. Trimming cost V 4 bases and J 4 bases; bases outside gene matches: 8.